What follows describes a single T cell receptor (beta chain). This sample is drawn from a study of cytomegalovirus exposure and HLA in healthy donors. The V gene end was trimmed by 2 bases and the J gene end by 0 bases; junction bases not matched to a gene: 4. CDR3 length: 15 amino acids. Germline lookup yields CDR1 MNHNS and CDR2 SASEGT. The PCR was carried out with 60 Vbeta primers and 13 Jbeta primers. The assay was immunoSEQ multiplex PCR, and TCRdb's table has in-frame clones only and misses some. The sample table includes about 83,000 clones. This chain uses TRBV6-1 with TRBJ2-7, with 7 bases that match TRBD1. The sample was PBMCs. The receptor's source is a man younger than 30 in good health and CMV-seropositive. The CDR3 region has the DNA TGTGCCAGCAGTGAAAGGGGACAGACCTCCTACGAGCAGTACTTC. Protein: CASSERGQTSYEQYF.